This entry lists 17 T cell receptor beta chains sequenced from one sample in a study of blood T cell repertoires in COVID-19. Data came from immunoSEQ multiplex PCR; TCRdb stores just in-frame clones and leaves some out. The sample has about 100,000 clones; roughly 92% are singletons. The sample comprised peripheral blood. The receptor source for this set is a man aged 50-59 years with active COVID-19.

V and J are TRBV11-3 and TRBJ2-5; TRBD2 matches 14 bases. CDR1 is SGHNT, CDR2 YENEEA, per germline. CDR3 length equals 17 residues. V trimming: 1 base; J trimming: 4 bases; junction bases outside the gene matches: 5. The CDR3 region has the DNA TGTGCCAGCAGCTTAGGGGGACTAGCGGGAGTCGGAGAGACCCAGTACTTC. As protein: CASSLGGLAGVGETQYF. The whole variable domain, remainder taken from reference TRBV11-3 and TRBJ2-5, is EAGVVQSPRYKIIEKKQPVAFWCNPISGHNTLYWYLQNLGQGPELLIRYENEEAVDDSQLPKDRFSAERLKGVDSTLKIQPAELGDSAVYLCASSLGGLAGVGETQYFGPGTRLLVL.

This chain connects TRBV5-5 to TRBJ2-1; D is uncertain. Germline V gene data show CDR1 as SGHKS and CDR2 as YYEKEE (reference sequence). CDR3 length: 13 amino acids. Trimming cost V 1 base and J 4 bases, with 6 bases left between them. The CDR3: CASSLRQYNEQFF. The CDR3 nucleotides are TGTGCCAGCAGCTTGAGACAATACAATGAGCAGTTCTTC.

In nucleotides, the CDR3 is TGTGCCAGCAGCTTAATAGGGACTAGCGGGCGCGCGAACACCGGGGAGCTGTTTTTT. Amino acids: CASSLIGTSGRANTGELFF. The genes are TRBV7-9 and TRBJ2-2; 12 bases match TRBD2. The CDR3 consists of 19 residues. The trim removed 2 bases at V and 0 bases at J, leaving 7 bases unmatched. Per the germline V gene, CDR1 is SEHNR and CDR2 is FQNEAQ (reference sequence). The full variable domain, rest sourced from reference TRBV7-9 and TRBJ2-2, is DTGVSQNPRHKITKRGQNVTFRCDPISEHNRLYWYRQTLGQGPEFLTYFQNEAQLEKSRLLSDRFSAERPKGSFSTLEIQRTEQGDSAMYLCASSLIGTSGRANTGELFFGEGSRLTVL.

CDR3 in amino acids: CASSQGQGGEQFF. The CDR3 DNA reads as TGTGCCAGCAGCCAAGGGCAGGGTGGTGAGCAGTTCTTC. The J gene is TRBJ2-1, the V gene TRBV3-1 (or the pseudogene TRBV3-2); tentative D call: TRBD1 (5 bases). V dropped 1 base and J dropped 9 bases, with 10 bases sitting between them. The germline V gene encodes CDR1 LGHDT and CDR2 YNNKEL (reference sequence). This CDR3 is built from 13 residues.

This clone was observed a handful of times. V is TRBV3-1 (or the pseudogene TRBV3-2) and J is TRBJ1-3; TRBD1 might be the D (5 bases). V lost 4 bases to trimming and J lost 7 bases, with 20 bases between them. CDR3 length: 16 amino acids. Germline CDR1 and CDR2: LGHDT and YNNKEL (reference sequence). The CDR3 DNA sequence: TGTGCCAGCAGCCTAATCCTCGGGGGGGTAGCGAACACCATATATTTT. It codes for CASSLILGGVANTIYF.

This clone was found a few times. The chain is built from TRBV19 and TRBJ2-4, with D possibly matching TRBD1 (5 bases). Trimming removed 7 bases at V and 7 bases at J, with 14 bases between. The CDR3 runs to 13 residues. CDR1 and CDR2 (germline): LNHDA, SQIVND (reference sequence). The CDR3 region has the DNA TGTGCCAGTAAGGTCGGCTCAGGGAACATTCAGTACTTC. This translates into CASKVGSGNIQYF.

The chain links TRBV7-3 to TRBJ2-7, with 12 bases matching TRBD1. This CDR3 has 15 amino acids. Trimming removed 2 bases from V and 4 bases from J; junction bases left unmatched: 3. The germline V gene encodes CDR1 SGHTA and CDR2 FQGTGA. The CDR3: CASSLGTGGSYEQYF. The DNA of the CDR3 is TGTGCCAGCAGCTTAGGGACAGGGGGCTCTTACGAGCAGTACTTC.

The rearrangement uses TRBV5-1 and TRBJ1-4, with D perhaps TRBD1 (6 bases). The germline V gene has CDR1 SGHRS and CDR2 YFSETQ. The CDR3 is 15 amino acids. V lost 2 bases to trimming and J lost 2 bases, with 10 bases between them. CDR3 loop: CASSLGGLTNEKLFF. CDR3 sequence (DNA): TGCGCCAGCAGCTTAGGGGGTTTGACTAATGAAAAACTGTTTTTT.

V gene TRBV5-6 combines with J gene TRBJ2-6; 9 bases agree with TRBD1. This CDR3 has 17 residues. J gave up 3 bases and V 5 bases, and 9 bases lay outside the gene matches. From germline, CDR1 is SGHDT and CDR2 YYEEEE. The CDR3 spells CASRLLQGALGANVLTF. The CDR3 DNA follows: TGTGCCAGCAGACTCTTACAGGGGGCGCTTGGGGCCAACGTCCTGACTTTC.

The rearrangement uses TRBV6-1 and TRBJ2-7; the match to TRBD2 covers 9 bases. CDR1 and CDR2 (germline): MNHNS, SASEGT. V was clipped by 2 bases and J by 2 bases; unmatched bases: 7. The CDR3 runs to 16 residues. CDR3 region: CASSEWSSGETYEQYV. The CDR3 DNA follows: TGTGCCAGCAGTGAATGGTCTAGCGGGGAAACCTACGAGCAGTACGTC.

V gene TRBV6-5 combines with J gene TRBJ2-5, with D possibly being TRBD1 (7 bases). Trimming cost V 0 bases and J 5 bases, with 13 bases left between them. Germline loops: CDR1 MNHEY, CDR2 SVGAGI. There are 15 residues in the CDR3. The CDR3, as DNA: TGTGCCAGCAGTTACTCGGGCAGGGGGAGGGAGACCCAGTACTTC. The encoded protein is CASSYSGRGRETQYF.

The chain is built from TRBV4-1 and TRBJ2-2, with TRBD1 matching 8 bases. Unmatched junction bases numbered 6, after V lost 1 base and J lost 5 bases. Looked up from germline, CDR1 is MGHRA and CDR2 is YSYEKL. This CDR3 comprises 16 residues. The CDR3 loop reads CASSQGTGRHTGELFF. In nucleotides, the CDR3 is TGCGCCAGCAGCCAAGGGACAGGGAGGCATACCGGGGAGCTGTTTTTT.

This chain links TRBV11-2 with TRBJ1-2, with D possibly being TRBD1 (5 bases). Germline values: CDR1 SGHAT, CDR2 FQNNGV. The V end was cut by 1 base, the J end by 3 bases, with 9 bases between. The CDR3 is 14 residues long. DNA for the CDR3: TGTGCCAGCAGCTTAGGGCGGGGGGACTATGGCTACACCTTC. Residues: CASSLGRGDYGYTF.

The chain links TRBV19 to TRBJ1-5; maybe TRBD1 (6 bases). The CDR3 extends over 18 amino acids. The germline V gene has CDR1 LNHDA and CDR2 SQIVND (reference sequence). Trimming cost V 6 bases and J 0 bases, with 21 bases left between them. The CDR3 coding sequence is TGTGCCAGTAGCCCGCAGCCGTACAGGGTCGTTAGCAATCAGCCCCAGCATTTT. Amino acid sequence: CASSPQPYRVVSNQPQHF.

The chain has TRBV5-6 and TRBJ2-7; a possible D gene is TRBD2 (5 bases). Germline V lookup: CDR1 SGHDT, CDR2 YYEEEE. The length of the CDR3 is 13 residues. Trimming removed 2 bases from V and 3 bases from J, with 9 bases in between. The CDR3, as DNA: TGTGCCAGCAGCTTAGCAAGCGGCTACGAGCAGTACGTC. Amino acid sequence: CASSLASGYEQYV.

The chain uses TRBV4-2 and TRBJ1-5, with TRBD1 matching over 8 bases. The germline V gene has CDR1 LGHNA and CDR2 YNFKEQ. This CDR3 has 16 amino acids. V shed 2 bases, J shed 4 bases, and the junction held 7 bases outside the gene matches. CDR3 loop: CASSQSVQGANQPQHF. The CDR3 nucleotides are TGTGCCAGCAGCCAAAGTGTGCAGGGGGCTAATCAGCCCCAGCATTTT.

This chain links TRBV19 with TRBJ1-1; D perhaps matches TRBD1 (5 bases). CDR3 length equals 14 residues. Per the germline V gene, CDR1 is LNHDA and CDR2 is SQIVND (reference sequence). V lost 4 bases and J lost 2, with 11 bases in between. CDR3 protein: CASSTGHFNTEAFF. DNA for the CDR3: TGTGCCAGTAGTACAGGACACTTCAACACTGAAGCTTTCTTT.